Listed here is a single T cell receptor beta chain. Its cognate antigen is unknown. The data were taken from a study of cytomegalovirus exposure and HLA in healthy donors. Method: immunoSEQ multiplex PCR; TCRdb's copy keeps in-frame clones and lacks some. The table includes 200,000 to 300,000 clones, roughly 89% detected once. The study's findings and limits: First-cohort TCR clusters were later found to tend to co-occur in the roughly 130 validation repertoires. Reports indicated that the classifier achieved high specificity and sensitivity in diagnosing cytomegalovirus status. There were approximately 150 TCR beta chains listed as cytomegalovirus-associated. CMV antigen specificity of three CMV-associated chains was confirmed in vitro.

This CDR3 comprises 14 residues. With 5 bases clipped from V and 7 bases from J, the junction kept 8 bases outside the gene matches. Germline CDR1 is SGHTA and CDR2 is FQGNSA. Sequencing was carried out using PBMCs. The chain uses TRBV7-2 and TRBJ2-4; 7 bases agree with TRBD2. The sequence came from a man between 18 and 29 years old in good health and CMV-seronegative. The CDR3 DNA reads TGTGCCAGCAGCACGGGACTACCAGGGAACATTCAGTACTTC. This encodes CASSTGLPGNIQYF.